These 30 T cell receptor beta chains share one sample of origin, sequenced in a study of T cell repertoires in cytomegalovirus infection. The antigens for these receptors are not known. TCRdb re-called the reads with MiXCR, one entry per CDR3 protein. In the table there are about 890,000 distinct CDR3 sequences, 31% of which are singletons. Material: cultured CD8+ T cells from PBMCs, obtained from culture after CMV antigen stimulation. The source is a human donor in good health (CMV status not recorded). Some clones in this sample may be carry-over from other donors' samples.

This sequence joins TRBV27 and TRBJ1-1; maybe TRBD1 (5 bases). CDR1 MNHEY and CDR2 SMNVEV come from the germline V gene (reference sequence). Trimming cost V 2 bases and J 9 bases, with 10 bases left between them. The CDR3 consists of 12 residues. CDR3 DNA sequence: TGTGCCAGCAGTTTACAGGGCAGGCAAGCTTTCTTT. This codes for CASSLQGRQAFF.

This chain uses TRBV9 with TRBJ2-1; TRBD1 aligns across 8 bases. With V trimmed by 3 bases and J by 2 bases, 4 bases remained unmatched. This CDR3 has 15 amino acids. Germline lookup yields CDR1 SGDLS and CDR2 YYNGEE. The CDR3 is CASSGRTGTYNEQFF. The CDR3 region has the DNA TGTGCCAGCAGCGGAAGGACAGGGACCTACAATGAGCAGTTCTTC.

This clonotype was seen many times. The rearrangement links TRBV7-9 to TRBJ1-5, with D maybe TRBD1 (5 bases). There are 13 residues in the CDR3. V dropped 6 bases and J dropped 2 bases, with 8 bases sitting between them. Germline V lookup: CDR1 SEHNR, CDR2 FQNEAQ (reference sequence). The CDR3 DNA is TGTGCCAGCAGGGGGCCCGGCAATCAGCCCCAGCATTTT. Translated, it gives CASRGPGNQPQHF.

The chain combines TRBV19 with TRBJ2-1; 10 bases agree with TRBD1. Trimming cost V 5 bases and J 4 bases; bases outside gene matches: 11. Germline V CDR1 and CDR2: LNHDA, SQIVND (reference sequence). CDR3 length equals 17 residues. The CDR3: CASSGGTGDQPYNEQFF. The CDR3 DNA is TGTGCCAGTAGTGGCGGGACAGGGGACCAACCTTACAATGAGCAGTTCTTC.

This clonotype has only a few counts. The chain couples TRBV6-2 or TRBV6-3 to TRBJ1-5; a possible D gene is TRBD1 (5 bases). This CDR3 contains 16 residues. The V and J ends lost 2 bases and 3 bases respectively, with 14 bases between them. Germline assignment: CDR1 MNHEY and CDR2 SVGEGT. The CDR3 nucleotides are TGTGCCAGCAGTTACGTACAGGCCAGTACCAATCAGCCCCAGCATTTT. Translated: CASSYVQASTNQPQHF.

This clonotype was seen ten or more times. The chain links TRBV7-9 to TRBJ2-1; D remains ambiguous. Trimming cost V 1 base and J 5 bases, with 6 bases left between them. CDR1 and CDR2 from the germline V gene are SEHNR and FQNEAQ (reference sequence). The CDR3 runs to 13 residues. The CDR3 nucleotides read TGTGCCAGCAGCTTAGGGTGGAACAATGAGCAGTTCTTC. It is translated as CASSLGWNNEQFF.

This clonotype was observed a few times. The CDR3 DNA follows: TGTGCCACCCCGGGGACACCGAACACCGGGGAGCTGTTTTTT. Amino acid sequence: CATPGTPNTGELFF. The chain recombines TRBV7-9 with TRBJ2-2; maybe TRBD1 (6 bases). Germline V lookup: CDR1 SEHNR, CDR2 FQNEAQ (reference sequence). V gave up 10 bases and J gave up 0 bases, with 12 bases separating them. CDR3 length equals 14 residues.

V gene TRBV12-3 or TRBV12-4 combines with J gene TRBJ2-6; D uncertain. This CDR3 has 14 residues. The V end lost 7 bases, the J end lost 0 bases, and 7 bases lay between the germline ends. CDR3 DNA: TGTGCCAGCACCGACGGCTCTGGGGCCAACGTCCTGACTTTC. It yields the protein CASTDGSGANVLTF.

The sample holds a few counts of this clonotype. J is TRBJ1-2 and V is TRBV12-3 or TRBV12-4; 7 nucleotides line up with TRBD1. This CDR3 contains 13 residues. With 5 bases clipped from V and 3 bases from J, the junction kept 3 bases outside the gene matches. CDR3 nucleotides: TGTGCCAGCAGTGTTGGGACAGACTATGGCTACACCTTC. Translating gives CASSVGTDYGYTF.

To note about this clonotype: Because the CDR3's place on the DNA is in doubt, the DNA is left out and the CDR3 is given as listed by TCRdb. This CDR3 reads CASSSSGLAKTGELFF. The chain couples TRBV6-5 to TRBJ2-2; the table calls TRBD2, which could not be checked here. CDR1 is MNHEY, CDR2 SVGAGI, per germline. Termini included, the CDR3 measures 16 amino acids.

This chain connects TRBV7-4 to TRBJ2-3; no firm D call. CDR3 length: 14 residues. In germline, CDR1 is SGHVT, CDR2 SQSDAQ. V lost 2 bases and J lost 5, with 11 bases in between. The CDR3 sequence: CASSLPRVVDTQYF. The CDR3 bases are TGTGCCAGCAGCTTACCCCGAGTAGTAGATACGCAGTATTTT.

This sequence joins TRBV5-5 and TRBJ1-1; D remains ambiguous. Germline V gene sequence: CDR1 SGHKS, CDR2 YYEKEE (reference sequence). V shed 7 bases and J shed 7 bases, with 11 bases lying between them. This CDR3 has 11 residues. CDR3 residues: CASEAPVEAFF. The CDR3, as DNA: TGTGCCAGCGAGGCTCCGGTTGAAGCTTTCTTT.

This clonotype was picked up a small number of times. The V gene is TRBV7-9, the J gene TRBJ2-7, with TRBD1 as a possible D gene (6 bases). Between the trimmed V and J ends, which lost 5 bases and 6 bases, there was a span of 11 bases. The CDR3 runs 12 residues. CDR1 is SEHNR, CDR2 FQNEAQ, per germline (reference sequence). CDR3 coding DNA: TGTGCCAGCAGCAACACAGGGTTCGAGCAGTACGTC. Translated, it gives CASSNTGFEQYV.

The chain employs TRBV12-3 or TRBV12-4 and TRBJ1-2, with no clear D. The CDR3 is made up of 12 amino acids. The V gene lost 7 bases and the J gene lost 0 bases, with 6 bases spanning the gap. CDR3 loop: CASTYSNYGYTF. The DNA for the CDR3 is TGTGCCAGCACCTACTCTAACTATGGCTACACCTTC.

This clonotype came up a few times. The chain recombines TRBV25-1 with TRBJ2-1; 7 bases map to TRBD2. Germline V lookup: CDR1 MGHDK, CDR2 SYGVNS. The V segment lost 4 bases and the J segment 2 bases; nucleotides outside the gene matches: 5. This CDR3 has 15 amino acids. The CDR3 region has the DNA TGTGCCAGCAGTGCCCGGGACTATGCCTACAATGAGCAGTTCTTC. It codes for CASSARDYAYNEQFF.

This clonotype came up a few times. The chain uses TRBV7-9 and TRBJ1-2; no firm D call. CDR1 is SEHNR and CDR2 is FQNEAQ in the germline V gene (reference sequence). This CDR3 spans 14 amino acids. The V end was cut by 4 bases, the J end by 4 bases, with 13 bases between. The CDR3 DNA sequence: TGTGCCAGCAGCTCCGGTGCTCTCCCCTATGGCTACACCTTC. Translated: CASSSGALPYGYTF.

The chain recombines TRBV7-6 with TRBJ1-2; D is uncertain. CDR1 is SGHVS, CDR2 FNYEAQ, per germline. V was shortened by 0 bases and J by 5 bases, with 4 bases between the two germline ends. The CDR3 runs to 12 residues. The CDR3 coding sequence is TGTGCCAGCAGCTTAGCAGAGTATGGCTACACCTTC. Translated, it gives CASSLAEYGYTF.

This clonotype was observed a handful of times. The CDR3 DNA reads as TGTGCCAGTACCCTGAAGGGGTTGAGCTCCTACAATGAGCAGTTCTTC. It encodes CASTLKGLSSYNEQFF. The chain uses TRBV19 and TRBJ2-1, with a weak D call TRBD1 (5 bases). The CDR3 is 16 residues long. Germline V CDR1 and CDR2: LNHDA, SQIVND (reference sequence). The ends were cut back, 7 bases at V and 0 bases at J, with 16 bases in the middle.

The rearrangement joins TRBV6-1 to TRBJ1-5; D perhaps matches TRBD1 (5 bases). CDR1 and CDR2 from the germline V gene are MNHNS and SASEGT. V dropped 3 bases and J dropped 4 bases, with 7 bases sitting between them. This CDR3 contains 13 residues. In DNA form, the CDR3 reads TGTGCCAGCAGTGACAGGGAGAATCAGCCCCAGCATTTT. Translation gives CASSDRENQPQHF.

The chain carries TRBV5-1 and TRBJ1-1, with D maybe TRBD1 (5 bases). Germline values: CDR1 SGHRS, CDR2 YFSETQ. CDR3 length: 15 residues. The germline V and J ends were trimmed by 1 base and 1 base, with 11 bases remaining between them. CDR3 protein: CASSLRGFSNTEAFF. In DNA, the CDR3 is TGCGCCAGCAGCTTGAGGGGTTTTTCGAACACTGAAGCTTTCTTT.

This clonotype was counted a few times. The V call is TRBV19, the J call TRBJ1-2, with a tentative D call TRBD1 (5 bases). Germline V lookup: CDR1 LNHDA, CDR2 SQIVND (reference sequence). V was shortened by 1 base and J by 2 bases, with 11 bases between the two germline ends. The CDR3 loop spans 15 amino acids. CDR3 sequence: CASSIAPGNNYGYTF. The CDR3 bases are TGTGCCAGTAGTATAGCCCCAGGGAACAACTATGGCTACACCTTC.

The rearrangement uses TRBV9 and TRBJ2-1, with a weak D call TRBD1 (6 bases). The CDR3 has 18 amino acids. Germline CDR1 reads SGDLS; CDR2 reads YYNGEE. Trimming left V 1 base short and J 1 base short, with 18 bases between. CDR3 sequence: CASSVNLQGPTSYNEQFF. The CDR3 nucleotides are TGTGCCAGCAGCGTAAACCTACAGGGCCCCACTTCCTACAATGAGCAGTTCTTC.

The chain is built from TRBV19 and TRBJ2-4; D is possibly TRBD1 (6 bases). The CDR3 length is 13 residues. CDR1 is LNHDA, CDR2 SQIVND, per germline (reference sequence). Trimming left V 8 bases short and J 5 bases short, with 13 bases between. The CDR3 coding sequence is TGTGCCAGTTCATCTGGGGGCCAAAACATTCAGTACTTC. Translation: CASSSGGQNIQYF.

There are a few counts of this clonotype. This chain uses TRBV29-1 with TRBJ1-2, with a possible D match to TRBD1 (6 bases). The CDR3 totals 15 residues. Germline lookup yields CDR1 SQVTM and CDR2 ANQGSEA. Trimming left V 3 bases short and J 4 bases short, with 18 bases between. The CDR3 region is CSVEYRTDYSYGYTF. Here the CDR3 DNA reads TGCAGCGTTGAGTATAGGACAGATTACTCCTATGGCTACACCTTC.

The table lists this clonotype with many counts. The genes are TRBV7-6 and TRBJ1-3; D is uncertain. The CDR3 has 15 residues. Germline V gene sequence: CDR1 SGHVS, CDR2 FNYEAQ. Trimming took 2 bases from V and 1 from J, leaving 9 bases between them. The CDR3 is CASSLRGISGNTIYF. The CDR3 coding sequence is TGTGCCAGCAGCTTACGGGGTATTTCTGGAAACACCATATATTTT.

V and J are TRBV6-2 or TRBV6-3 and TRBJ1-1; D unresolved. This CDR3 contains 12 residues. Germline V gene lookup returns CDR1 MNHEY and CDR2 SVGEGT. V lost 4 bases to trimming and J lost 8 bases, with 11 bases between them. The CDR3 is CASSSGLWEAFF. The CDR3 nucleotides are TGTGCCAGCAGTTCCGGTCTATGGGAAGCTTTCTTT.

This clonotype was detected a few times. The rearrangement links TRBV6-4 to TRBJ2-7; D is perhaps TRBD2 (6 bases). Trimming took off 6 bases at V and 0 bases at J, with 18 bases between the two ends. The germline CDR1 and CDR2 sequences are MRHNA and SNTAGT. There are 16 residues in the CDR3. CDR3: CASSLRGGPGSYEQYF. CDR3 coding DNA: TGTGCCAGCAGCCTTCGGGGAGGACCCGGCTCCTACGAGCAGTACTTC.

This chain uses TRBV7-9 with TRBJ2-1, with 8 bases fitting TRBD1. With 5 bases clipped from V and 5 bases from J, the junction kept 8 bases outside the gene matches. Germline-derived CDR1 and CDR2 are SEHNR and FQNEAQ (reference sequence). CDR3 size: 15 residues. CDR3 sequence reads: CASSTTGGENNEQFF. Written as DNA, the CDR3 is TGTGCCAGCAGCACCACAGGGGGAGAGAACAATGAGCAGTTCTTC. Supplemented by reference TRBV7-9 and TRBJ2-1, the full variable domain reads DTGVSQNPRHKITKRGQNVTFRCDPISEHNRLYWYRQTLGQGPEFLTYFQNEAQLEKSRLLSDRFSAERPKGSFSTLEIQRTEQGDSAMYLCASSTTGGENNEQFFGPGTRLTVL.

This clonotype was found a few times. The J gene is TRBJ2-7, the V gene TRBV4-1; 9 bases fit TRBD2. Looked up from germline, CDR1 is MGHRA and CDR2 is YSYEKL. V gave up 1 base and J gave up 0 bases; unmatched junction bases: 10. The CDR3 sequence is 18 residues long. In DNA form, the CDR3 reads TGCGCCAGCAGCCAAGGAGATAGCGGGGGCTCAAGCTCCTACGAGCAGTACTTC. Its protein is CASSQGDSGGSSSYEQYF.

J is TRBJ2-3 and V is TRBV12-5; 10 positions agree with TRBD2. CDR1 LGHNT and CDR2 FRNRAP come from the germline V gene. This CDR3 has 15 residues. J was trimmed by 4 bases and V by 4 bases; bases with no gene match: 5. For the CDR3, the DNA is TGTGCTAGTGGTTACAGCGGGGGGGCCCCAGATACGCAGTATTTT. Translating gives CASGYSGGAPDTQYF.